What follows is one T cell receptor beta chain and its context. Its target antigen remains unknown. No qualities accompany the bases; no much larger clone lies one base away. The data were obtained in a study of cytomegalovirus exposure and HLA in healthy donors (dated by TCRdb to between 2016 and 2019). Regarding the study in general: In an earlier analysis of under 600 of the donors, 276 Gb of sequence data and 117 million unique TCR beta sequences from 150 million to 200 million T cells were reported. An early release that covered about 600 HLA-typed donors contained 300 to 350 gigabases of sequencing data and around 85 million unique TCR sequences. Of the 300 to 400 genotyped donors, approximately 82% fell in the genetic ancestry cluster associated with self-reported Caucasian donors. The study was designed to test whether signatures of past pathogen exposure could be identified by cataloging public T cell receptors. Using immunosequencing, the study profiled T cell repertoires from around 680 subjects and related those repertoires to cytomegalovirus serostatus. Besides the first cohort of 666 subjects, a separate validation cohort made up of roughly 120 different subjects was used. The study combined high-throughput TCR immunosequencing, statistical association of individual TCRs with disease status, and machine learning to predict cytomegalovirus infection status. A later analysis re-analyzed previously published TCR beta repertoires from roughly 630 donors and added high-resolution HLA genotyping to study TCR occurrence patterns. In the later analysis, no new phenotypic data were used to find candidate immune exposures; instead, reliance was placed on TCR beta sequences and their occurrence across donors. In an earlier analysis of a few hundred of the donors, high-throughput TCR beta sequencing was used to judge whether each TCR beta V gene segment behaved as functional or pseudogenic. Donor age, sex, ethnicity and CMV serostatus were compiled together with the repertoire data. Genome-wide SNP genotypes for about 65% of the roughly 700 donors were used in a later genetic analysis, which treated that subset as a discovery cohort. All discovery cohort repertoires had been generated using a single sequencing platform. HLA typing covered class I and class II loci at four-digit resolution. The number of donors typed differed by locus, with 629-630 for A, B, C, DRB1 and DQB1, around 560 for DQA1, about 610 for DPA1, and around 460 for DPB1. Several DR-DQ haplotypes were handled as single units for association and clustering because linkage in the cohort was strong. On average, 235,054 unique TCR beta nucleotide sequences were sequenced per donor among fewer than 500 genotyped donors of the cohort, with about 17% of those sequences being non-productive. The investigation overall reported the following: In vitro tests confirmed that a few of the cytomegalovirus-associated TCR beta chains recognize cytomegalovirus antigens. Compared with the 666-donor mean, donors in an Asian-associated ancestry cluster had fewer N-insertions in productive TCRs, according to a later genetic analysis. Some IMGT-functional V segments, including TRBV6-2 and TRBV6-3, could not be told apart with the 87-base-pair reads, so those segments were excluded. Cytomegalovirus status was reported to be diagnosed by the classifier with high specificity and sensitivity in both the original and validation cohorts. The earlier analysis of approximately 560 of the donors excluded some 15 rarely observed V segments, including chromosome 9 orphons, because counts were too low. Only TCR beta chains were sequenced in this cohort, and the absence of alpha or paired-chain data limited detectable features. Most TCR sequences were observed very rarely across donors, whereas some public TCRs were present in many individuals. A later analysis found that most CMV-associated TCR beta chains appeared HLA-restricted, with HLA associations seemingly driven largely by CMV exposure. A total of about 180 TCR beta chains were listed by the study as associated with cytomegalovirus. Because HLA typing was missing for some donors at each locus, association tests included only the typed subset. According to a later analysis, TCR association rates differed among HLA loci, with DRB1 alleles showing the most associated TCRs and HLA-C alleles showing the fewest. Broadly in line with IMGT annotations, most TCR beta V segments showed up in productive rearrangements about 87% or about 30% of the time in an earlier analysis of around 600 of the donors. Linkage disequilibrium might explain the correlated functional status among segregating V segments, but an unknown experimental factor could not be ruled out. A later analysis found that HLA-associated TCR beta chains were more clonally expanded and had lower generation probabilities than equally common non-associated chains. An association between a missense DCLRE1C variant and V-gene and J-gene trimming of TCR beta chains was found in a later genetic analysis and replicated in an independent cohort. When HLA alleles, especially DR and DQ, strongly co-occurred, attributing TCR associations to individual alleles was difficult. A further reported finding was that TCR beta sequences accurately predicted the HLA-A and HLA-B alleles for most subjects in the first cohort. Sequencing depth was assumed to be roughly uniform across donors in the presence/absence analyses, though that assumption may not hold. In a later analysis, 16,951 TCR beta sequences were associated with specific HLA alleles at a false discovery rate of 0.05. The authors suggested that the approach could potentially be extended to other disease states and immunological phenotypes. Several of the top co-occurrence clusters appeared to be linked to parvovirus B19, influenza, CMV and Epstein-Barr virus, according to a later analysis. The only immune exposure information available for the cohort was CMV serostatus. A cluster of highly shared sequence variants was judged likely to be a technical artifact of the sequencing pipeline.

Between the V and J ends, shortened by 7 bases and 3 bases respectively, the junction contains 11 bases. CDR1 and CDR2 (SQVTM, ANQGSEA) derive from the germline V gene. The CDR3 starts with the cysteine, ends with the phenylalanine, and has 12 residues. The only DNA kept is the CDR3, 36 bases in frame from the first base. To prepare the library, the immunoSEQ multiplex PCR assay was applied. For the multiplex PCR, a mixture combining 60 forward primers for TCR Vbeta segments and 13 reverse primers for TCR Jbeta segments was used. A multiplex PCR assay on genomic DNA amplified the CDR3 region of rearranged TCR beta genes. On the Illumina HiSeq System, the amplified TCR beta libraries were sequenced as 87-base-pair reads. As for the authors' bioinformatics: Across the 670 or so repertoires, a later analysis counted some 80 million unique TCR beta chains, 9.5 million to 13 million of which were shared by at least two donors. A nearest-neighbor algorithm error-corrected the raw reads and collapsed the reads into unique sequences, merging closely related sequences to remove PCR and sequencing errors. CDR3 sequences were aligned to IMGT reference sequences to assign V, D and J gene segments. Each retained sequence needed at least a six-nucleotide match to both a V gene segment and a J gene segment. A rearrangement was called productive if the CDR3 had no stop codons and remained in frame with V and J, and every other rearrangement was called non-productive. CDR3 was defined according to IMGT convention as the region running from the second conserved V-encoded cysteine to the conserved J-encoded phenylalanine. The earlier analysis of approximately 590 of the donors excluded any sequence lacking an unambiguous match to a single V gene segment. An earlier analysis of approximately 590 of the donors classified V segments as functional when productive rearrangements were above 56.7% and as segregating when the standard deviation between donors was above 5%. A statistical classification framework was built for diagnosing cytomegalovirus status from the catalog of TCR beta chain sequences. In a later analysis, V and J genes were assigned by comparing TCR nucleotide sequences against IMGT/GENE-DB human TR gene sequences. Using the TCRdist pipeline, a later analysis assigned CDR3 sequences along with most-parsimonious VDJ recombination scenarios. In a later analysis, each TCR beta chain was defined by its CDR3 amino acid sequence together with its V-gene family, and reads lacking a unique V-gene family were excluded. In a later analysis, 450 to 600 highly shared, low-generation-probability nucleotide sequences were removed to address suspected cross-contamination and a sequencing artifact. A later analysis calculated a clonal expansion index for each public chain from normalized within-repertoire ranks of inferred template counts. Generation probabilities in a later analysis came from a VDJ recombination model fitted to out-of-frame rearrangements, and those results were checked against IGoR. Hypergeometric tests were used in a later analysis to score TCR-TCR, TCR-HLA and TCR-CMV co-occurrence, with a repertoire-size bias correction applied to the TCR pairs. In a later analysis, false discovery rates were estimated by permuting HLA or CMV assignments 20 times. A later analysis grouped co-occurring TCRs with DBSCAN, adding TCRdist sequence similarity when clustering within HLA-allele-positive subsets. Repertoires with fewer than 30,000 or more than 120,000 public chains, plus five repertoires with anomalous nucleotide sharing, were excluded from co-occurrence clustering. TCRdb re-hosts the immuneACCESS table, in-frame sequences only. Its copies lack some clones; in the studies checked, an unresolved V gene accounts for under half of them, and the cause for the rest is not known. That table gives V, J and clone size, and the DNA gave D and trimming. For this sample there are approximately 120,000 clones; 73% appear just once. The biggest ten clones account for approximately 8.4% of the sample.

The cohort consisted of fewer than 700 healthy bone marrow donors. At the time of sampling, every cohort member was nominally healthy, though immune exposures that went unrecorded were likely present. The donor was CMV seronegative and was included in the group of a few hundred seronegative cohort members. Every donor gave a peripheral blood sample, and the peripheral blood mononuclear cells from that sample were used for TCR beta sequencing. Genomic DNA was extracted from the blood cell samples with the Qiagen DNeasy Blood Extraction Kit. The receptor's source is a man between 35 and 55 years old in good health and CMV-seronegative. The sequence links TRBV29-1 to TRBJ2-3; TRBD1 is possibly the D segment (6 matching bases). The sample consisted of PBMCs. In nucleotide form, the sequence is TGCAGCGCAGAGACAGGTACAGATACGCAGTATTTT. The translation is CSAETGTDTQYF.